This T cell receptor (beta chain) was sequenced during a study of regulatory T cells in long-lasting Graves disease. Findings and limits, study-wide: Patients with persistent disease shared 2,700 or so public clonotypes, outpacing the 966 shared by new patients.

Sequencing libraries for TCR beta were prepared with iRepertoire HTBI primers and Arm-PCR of CDR3 regions. TCRdb reprocessed the multiplex PCR reads with MiXCR, giving one entry per CDR3 protein. Of about 500,000 distinct CDR3 sequences in the sample, around 15% were seen once. This CDR3 spans 14 amino acids. V dropped 4 bases and J dropped 9 bases, with 17 bases sitting between them. The germline CDR1 and CDR2 sequences are SGHRS and YFSETQ. Indicated time point: newly diagnosed GD, antithyroid drugs for less than 3 months. Following extraction of RNA from PBMCs, that RNA was used to make the TCR library. This clonotype has only a few counts. Antigen specificity is unknown. This sample was also put to use in a study of T cells in Graves' hyperthyroidism and ophthalmopathy. That study adds: Subjects aged 18 to 65 presented with newly diagnosed hyperthyroidism of less than 2 months' duration. The HTBI primer set served for first-round RT-PCR of the TCR CDR3. Blood samples included most of the expanded thyroid clonotypes exceeding 0.001.

The clonotype comes from a man aged 35 to 55 with Graves disease. This material consisted of peripheral blood mononuclear cells (PBMCs), taken at new diagnosis, from a patient treated with antithyroid drugs. The chain carries TRBV5-1 and TRBJ2-1, with a tentative D call TRBD1 (6 bases). CDR3 residues: CASSPDSPQREQFF. CDR3 nucleotide sequence: TGCGCCAGCAGCCCGGACAGTCCACAGCGTGAGCAGTTCTTC.